The 25 T cell receptor beta chains below were found in one sample sequenced in a study of shared clonotypes between healthy human individuals. Clones were sequenced by immunoSEQ multiplex PCR, and TCRdb holds only the in-frame ones, with some missing. The data show about 2,500,000 clones, with around nine tenths seen just once and 0.14% held by the top ten. Source material: naive CD4+ T cells sorted from blood. Regarding subset: CD45RA+ positively selected. The source is a man between 18 and 35 years old in good health.

V usage is TRBV6-1 and J usage is TRBJ1-3; D ambiguous. CDR3 length: 17 amino acids. The V and J ends lost 1 base and 0 bases respectively, with 13 bases between them. Germline CDR1 MNHNS, CDR2 SASEGT. The chain's CDR3 is CASSEESVGSSGNTIYF. For the CDR3, the DNA is TGTGCCAGCAGTGAAGAATCGGTCGGTTCCTCTGGAAACACCATATATTTT.

The chain uses TRBV5-1 and TRBJ2-2; 8 nucleotides match TRBD1. Germline trimming cut 3 bases from V and 6 bases from J; bases unmatched to any gene: 10. Looked up from germline, CDR1 is SGHRS and CDR2 is YFSETQ. This CDR3 spans 16 amino acids. Here the CDR3 DNA reads TGCGCCAGCAGCTCGGAGTGGCAGGGGGCCGCCGGGGAGCTGTTTTTT. Protein product: CASSSEWQGAAGELFF.

The chain combines TRBV4-3 with TRBJ1-4; D call uncertain. Germline V gene data show CDR1 as LGHNA and CDR2 as YSLEER. V was trimmed by 1 base and J by 8 bases, leaving 20 bases between them. CDR3 size: 17 residues. CDR3: CASSQVYPNEKWEKLFF. The DNA of the CDR3 is TGCGCCAGCAGCCAAGTATATCCGAACGAAAAGTGGGAAAAACTGTTTTTT.

As DNA, the CDR3 is TGTGCCAGCAGCTTGATTGGGGAGGGAGGACAAGAGACCCAGTACTTC. It codes for CASSLIGEGGQETQYF. The chain recombines TRBV5-4 with TRBJ2-5, with 7 bases aligning to TRBD2. V lost 1 base to trimming and J lost 2 bases; unmatched junction nucleotides: 8. This CDR3 has 16 residues. The germline CDR1 and CDR2 sequences are SGHNT and YYREEE (reference sequence).

J is TRBJ2-5 and V is TRBV7-3; D is ambiguous. V lost 1 base and J lost 1, with 16 bases in between. Germline CDR1 is SGHTA and CDR2 is FQGTGA. The CDR3 is 17 residues long. The CDR3 DNA is TGTGCCAGCAGCTTAATGGTACTACTCGGGCGCCAAGAGACCCAGTACTTC. It codes for CASSLMVLLGRQETQYF.

The V gene is TRBV11-2, the J gene TRBJ2-3; the match to TRBD2 covers 8 bases. The CDR3 runs 15 residues. The germline V gene encodes CDR1 SGHAT and CDR2 FQNNGV. V was clipped by 5 bases and J by 1 base; unmatched bases: 5. CDR3 sequence (DNA): TGTGCCAGCAGCCCAGCGGGGGTTGGCACAGATACGCAGTATTTT. Protein: CASSPAGVGTDTQYF. Full variable domain (remainder filled in from reference TRBV11-2 and TRBJ2-3): EAGVAQSPRYKIIEKRQSVAFWCNPISGHATLYWYQQILGQGPKLLIQFQNNGVVDDSQLPKDRFSAERLKGVDSTLKIQPAKLEDSAVYLCASSPAGVGTDTQYFGPGTRLTVL.

The CDR3: CASSRYGTSSTDTQYF. The CDR3 DNA follows: TGTGCCAGCAGCCGGTACGGGACATCTAGCACAGATACGCAGTATTTT. The V call is TRBV5-4, the J call TRBJ2-3; possibly TRBD1 for D (6 bases). The V and J ends lost 4 bases and 0 bases respectively, with 15 bases between them. The CDR3 runs to 16 residues. Germline CDR1 reads SGHNT; CDR2 reads YYREEE (reference sequence). Together with reference TRBV5-4 and TRBJ2-3, the CDR3 gives the full variable domain: ETGVTQSPTHLIKTRGQQVTLRCSSQSGHNTVSWYQQALGQGPQFIFQYYREEENGRGNFPPRFSGLQFPNYSSELNVNALELDDSALYLCASSRYGTSSTDTQYFGPGTRLTVL.

Only a few counts were recorded for this clone. The chain carries TRBV5-1 and TRBJ2-2, with no clear D. The germline CDR1 and CDR2 sequences are SGHRS and YFSETQ. V lost 4 bases, J lost 1 base, and 2 bases lay in between. This CDR3 is 12 amino acids long. CDR3 nucleotide sequence: TGCGCCAGCAGCCGGAACACCGGGGAGCTGTTTTTT. Residues: CASSRNTGELFF.

The V gene is TRBV7-2, the J gene TRBJ2-7, with TRBD2 as a possible D gene (6 bases). The CDR3 extends over 16 amino acids. Germline V gene data show CDR1 as SGHTA and CDR2 as FQGNSA. The V end lost 1 base, the J end lost 5 bases, and 18 bases lay between the germline ends. The CDR3 loop reads CASSLVAGIPSDEQYF. CDR3 sequence (DNA): TGTGCCAGCAGCTTAGTGGCGGGGATTCCCTCAGACGAGCAGTACTTC.

The J gene is TRBJ2-1, the V gene TRBV6-6; 9 bases match TRBD2. Germline V gives CDR1 MNHNY, CDR2 SVGAGI (reference sequence). This CDR3 is built from 14 residues. The J segment lost 9 bases and the V segment lost 2 bases, leaving 5 bases of the junction unmatched. CDR3 amino acids: CASSYGGGAVEQFF. CDR3 nucleotide sequence: TGTGCCAGCAGTTACGGCGGGGGGGCCGTTGAGCAGTTCTTC.

This clone has a single count. This rearrangement joins TRBV7-9 to TRBJ2-7; tentatively, D is TRBD1 or TRBD2 (5 bases each). In germline, CDR1 is SEHNR, CDR2 FQNEAQ (reference sequence). This CDR3 has 15 residues. The V gene lost 6 bases and the J gene lost 0 bases, with 15 bases spanning the gap. In nucleotides, the CDR3 is TGTGCCAGCAGTTCTCAGAGGGGAAGCTCCTACGAGCAGTACTTC. Translated, it gives CASSSQRGSSYEQYF.

The chain joins TRBV6-6 to TRBJ2-3, with D unclear. The CDR3 is 13 residues long. V shed 2 bases and J shed 6 bases, with 9 bases lying between them. Germline CDR1 MNHNY, CDR2 SVGAGI (reference sequence). Here the CDR3 DNA reads TGTGCCAGCAGTTACCTTGGCGCGGATACGCAGTATTTT. Protein: CASSYLGADTQYF.

This sequence joins TRBV6-1 and TRBJ2-5; 7 bases match TRBD2. The CDR3 length is 14 residues. V lost 6 bases to trimming and J lost 4 bases; unmatched junction nucleotides: 8. CDR1 and CDR2 from the germline V gene are MNHNS and SASEGT. CDR3 nucleotides: TGTGCCAGCAGCTGGGGGGGGGTAGCAGAGACCCAGTACTTC. Protein sequence: CASSWGGVAETQYF.

V and J are TRBV9 and TRBJ2-5; TRBD2 matches at 7 bases. Germline CDR1 and CDR2: SGDLS and YYNGEE. J was trimmed by 1 base and V by 6 bases; bases with no gene match: 6. The CDR3 is 14 amino acids. CDR3 in amino acids: CASTVSSGQETQYF. The CDR3, as DNA: TGTGCCAGCACGGTGTCTAGCGGCCAAGAGACCCAGTACTTC.

J is TRBJ2-5 and V is TRBV12-5; D remains ambiguous. Deletions cut 1 base from V and 2 bases from J, with 8 bases between. The CDR3 is 14 residues long. CDR1 and CDR2 (germline): LGHNT, FRNRAP. The CDR3 DNA follows: TGTGCTAGTGGTTTGGACAACGCTCAAGAGACCCAGTACTTC. Its protein is CASGLDNAQETQYF. Full variable domain (rest looked up from reference TRBV12-5 and TRBJ2-5): DARVTQTPRHKVTEMGQEVTMRCQPILGHNTVFWYRQTMMQGLELLAYFRNRAPLDDSGMPKDRFSAEMPDATLATLKIQPSEPRDSAVYFCASGLDNAQETQYFGPGTRLLVL.

This clone has just a few counts. The V gene is TRBV6-6, the J gene TRBJ1-2, with 9 nucleotides matching TRBD1. After removal of 6 bases from V and 2 bases from J, the junction contained 10 bases not matched to a gene. Germline values: CDR1 MNHNY, CDR2 SVGAGI (reference sequence). The CDR3 has 16 amino acids. The CDR3: CASSQDRGSANYGYTF. DNA of the CDR3: TGTGCCAGCAGCCAGGACAGGGGAAGTGCGAACTATGGCTACACCTTC.

The chain couples TRBV28 to TRBJ2-7; 7 bases agree with TRBD2. The CDR3 covers 15 residues. V trimming: 7 bases; J trimming: 2 bases; junction bases outside the gene matches: 11. CDR1 and CDR2 from the germline V gene are MDHEN and SYDVKM. CDR3 amino acids: CASTPSGAATYEQYF. The CDR3 DNA sequence: TGTGCCAGCACCCCCAGCGGGGCGGCGACCTACGAGCAGTACTTC.

This clone was counted between two and nine times. V is TRBV5-1 and J is TRBJ1-1, with TRBD1 as a possible D gene (5 bases). V lost 4 bases, J lost 6 bases, and 16 bases lay in between. The CDR3 runs to 14 residues. Germline V lookup: CDR1 SGHRS, CDR2 YFSETQ. The CDR3 DNA reads TGCGCCAGCAGCCTTACTCCTGAAGGGGCTGAAGCTTTCTTT. It is translated as CASSLTPEGAEAFF.

The chain has TRBV9 and TRBJ2-2; 8 positions agree with TRBD2. The CDR3 has 17 residues. With V trimmed by 0 bases and J by 5 bases, 9 bases remained unmatched. The germline V gene encodes CDR1 SGDLS and CDR2 YYNGEE. In DNA form, the CDR3 reads TGTGCCAGCAGCGTAGCTACAGGGACTAGGAGTACCGGGGAGCTGTTTTTT. Translated, it gives CASSVATGTRSTGELFF.

The chain combines TRBV9 with TRBJ1-4; 11 nucleotides match TRBD1. The CDR3 length is 15 residues. Germline-derived CDR1 and CDR2 are SGDLS and YYNGEE. The V and J ends lost 4 bases and 7 bases, in that order; junction bases with no gene match: 6. This CDR3 is CASSLRDRGIEKLFF. The CDR3 DNA is TGTGCCAGCAGCCTCCGGGACAGGGGGATTGAAAAACTGTTTTTT.

This chain uses TRBV10-3 with TRBJ1-1; tentative D call: TRBD1 (5 bases). Germline lookup yields CDR1 ENHRY and CDR2 SYGVKD. Trimming removed 3 bases from V and 4 bases from J, with 12 bases in between. This CDR3 has 14 residues. In DNA form, the CDR3 reads TGTGCCATCAGTGAAACGCGGGGGAGCACTGAAGCTTTCTTT. It specifies CAISETRGSTEAFF.

The CDR3 bases are TGTGCCTCCCTAACTGGCGGAACTGAAGCTTTCTTT. Its protein is CASLTGGTEAFF. The chain couples TRBV30 to TRBJ1-1; D call uncertain. The V end lost 7 bases, the J end lost 5 bases, and 14 bases lay between the germline ends. Germline V gives CDR1 GTSNPN, CDR2 SVGIG (reference sequence). CDR3 size: 12 residues.

This clone was counted once. V usage is TRBV18 and J usage is TRBJ1-5; 8 bases align to TRBD1. The ends lost 6 bases at V and 5 bases at J; junction bases unmatched: 9. The germline V gene encodes CDR1 KGHSH and CDR2 LQKENI. The CDR3 has 15 amino acids. CDR3 in amino acids: CASSTGVGWDQPQHF. The CDR3 DNA sequence: TGTGCCAGCTCGACAGGGGTGGGTTGGGATCAGCCCCAGCATTTT.

This chain connects TRBV5-1 to TRBJ2-1; 9 nucleotides match TRBD2. The CDR3 has 17 amino acids. Losses at the gene ends were 0 bases for V and 8 bases for J; bases not matched to a gene: 12. Germline lookup yields CDR1 SGHRS and CDR2 YFSETQ. DNA of the CDR3: TGCGCCAGCAGCTTGGGAGGCGGCGGGGGGGCCGTCTATGAGCAGTTCTTC. Its translation: CASSLGGGGGAVYEQFF.

This chain joins TRBV29-1 and TRBJ2-4; TRBD1 agrees at 8 bases. V was clipped by 6 bases and J by 10 bases; unmatched bases: 14. The CDR3 extends over 14 amino acids. Germline V CDR1 and CDR2: SQVTM, ANQGSEA. CDR3 DNA sequence: TGCAGCGTCGAGACAGGGGAGGTCCCGAGGATTCAGTACTTC. Protein product: CSVETGEVPRIQYF.